Below are 11 T cell receptor beta chains sequenced from a single sample in a study of sequential checkpoint blockade in melanoma. Here immunoSEQ multiplex PCR was the method, and the copy in TCRdb shows in-frame clones only, minus some. This table holds more than 9,000 clones, 74% found once. The treatment is: randomized to nivolumab then ipilimumab (arm A) or the reverse (arm B). This specimen was CD8+ T cells sorted from blood (inferred from file names), taken from a patient given nivolumab and ipilimumab in sequence. The receptors were sampled from a human donor with melanoma.

J is TRBJ2-7 and V is TRBV9; a possible D gene is TRBD1 (6 bases). The CDR3 totals 15 residues. Per germline, CDR1 SGDLS and CDR2 YYNGEE. The V gene lost 2 bases and the J gene lost 4 bases, with 16 bases spanning the gap. This chain's CDR3 is CASSVSDSLVYEQYF. The CDR3 nucleotides are TGTGCCAGCAGCGTTTCGGACAGCTTGGTTTACGAGCAGTACTTC.

The rearrangement uses TRBV7-9 and TRBJ1-1; D unresolved. This CDR3 comprises 15 residues. Between the trimmed V and J ends, which lost 4 bases and 6 bases, there was a span of 18 bases. Germline CDR1 SEHNR, CDR2 FQNEAQ (reference sequence). The DNA for the CDR3 is TGTGCCAGCAGCTCAACTACGACCGTCGCCCCTGAAGCTTTCTTT. It yields the protein CASSSTTTVAPEAFF.

This chain uses TRBV28 with TRBJ1-1; the D gene is possibly TRBD1 (6 bases). Per the germline V gene, CDR1 is MDHEN and CDR2 is SYDVKM. The CDR3 extends over 16 amino acids. Trimming took 6 bases from V and 0 from J, leaving 17 bases between them. As DNA, the CDR3 is TGTGCCAGCAGCCCAGGGAATACAGGGATGAACACTGAAGCTTTCTTT. This encodes CASSPGNTGMNTEAFF.

About this clone itself: The junction departs from germline at one end; a sequencing error may be responsible. The J gene is TRBJ2-7, the V gene TRBV7-8, with 16 bases matching TRBD2. Germline lookup yields CDR1 SGHVS and CDR2 FQNEAQ. The CDR3 is 17 amino acids. The CDR3 nucleotides read TGTGCCAGCAGCTCGGGACTAGCGGGAGGGCTGTCCTCCGAGCAGTACTTC. This translates into CASSSGLAGGLSSEQYF. The variable domain in full, with the rest retrieved from reference TRBV7-8 and TRBJ2-7, is GAGVSQSPRYKVAKRGQDVALRCDPISGHVSLFWYQQALGQGPEFLTYFQNEAQLDKSGLPSDRFFAERPEGSVSTLKIQRTQQEDSAVYLCASSSGLAGGLSSEQYFGPGTRLTVT.

This clone was seen just once. The chain carries TRBV7-9 and TRBJ2-2; possible D gene TRBD2, 5 bases. Trimming removed 5 bases at V and 7 bases at J, with 17 bases between. This CDR3 has 15 residues. CDR1 SEHNR and CDR2 FQNEAQ come from the germline V gene (reference sequence). The CDR3 DNA reads as TGTGCCAGCAGCCCGACGGGGATCTCGAACGGGGAGCTGTTTTTT. The encoded protein is CASSPTGISNGELFF.

The J gene is TRBJ1-1, the V gene TRBV7-6; 7 bases line up with TRBD1. The junction had 7 bases not matched to a gene; V was cut back by 0 bases and J by 0 bases. The CDR3 is made up of 17 amino acids. CDR1 SGHVS and CDR2 FNYEAQ come from the germline V gene. The CDR3 sequence: CASSLAPGDRLNTEAFF. Here the CDR3 DNA reads TGTGCCAGCAGCTTAGCCCCGGGGGACAGATTGAACACTGAAGCTTTCTTT.

The chain is built from TRBV5-1 and TRBJ1-4, with 9 positions matching TRBD1. Trimming at V came to 7 bases and at J to 8 bases, leaving 6 bases not matched to a gene. Germline CDR1 reads SGHRS; CDR2 reads YFSETQ. This CDR3 is 13 amino acids long. In DNA form, the CDR3 reads TGCGCCAGCGGCGACAGGGGGGGGGAAAAACTGTTTTTT. This encodes CASGDRGGEKLFF.

The chain employs TRBV28 and TRBJ2-5; D is uncertain. Deletions cut 2 bases from V and 5 bases from J, with 12 bases between. In germline, CDR1 is MDHEN, CDR2 SYDVKM. CDR3 length equals 14 residues. CDR3 DNA: TGTGCCAGCAGTTTAAATCCTTTATTGGAGACCCAGTACTTC. It is translated as CASSLNPLLETQYF.

V is TRBV27 and J is TRBJ2-7; 8 bases match TRBD2. V lost 4 bases to trimming and J lost 3 bases; unmatched junction nucleotides: 11. CDR1 MNHEY and CDR2 SMNVEV come from the germline V gene (reference sequence). This CDR3 comprises 16 residues. CDR3 protein: CASSSSPTGTSYEQYF. CDR3 bases: TGTGCCAGCAGTTCTAGCCCCACAGGGACTAGCTACGAGCAGTACTTC.

The V and J genes are TRBV28 and TRBJ1-2, with 7 bases fitting TRBD1. Germline CDR1 is MDHEN and CDR2 is SYDVKM. This CDR3 has 16 residues. J was trimmed by 0 bases and V by 5 bases; bases with no gene match: 9. CDR3 residues: CASSQWTGPANYGYTF. The CDR3 DNA follows: TGTGCCAGCAGTCAATGGACAGGACCAGCTAACTATGGCTACACCTTC.

This sequence joins TRBV27 and TRBJ2-3; maybe TRBD1 (6 bases). Germline values: CDR1 MNHEY, CDR2 SMNVEV (reference sequence). V gave up 6 bases and J gave up 0 bases, with 16 bases separating them. The CDR3 totals 16 residues. CDR3 in DNA: TGTGCCAGCAGCGTGCTGGGGACATCTAGCACAGATACGCAGTATTTT. The encoded protein is CASSVLGTSSTDTQYF.